This T cell receptor (beta chain) was retrieved from a study of cytomegalovirus exposure and HLA in healthy donors. Whole-study context: The Caucasian-associated ancestry cluster held over 80% of roughly 400 genotyped donors.

Findings and caveats of the study: Later analysis suggested most CMV-associated TCR beta chains were HLA-restricted. Later work showed greater clonal expansion in HLA-associated TCR beta chains than in equally common others.

The PCR ran on 60 Vbeta and 13 Jbeta primers. Clones were read by immunoSEQ multiplex PCR, and TCRdb kept only the in-frame ones, dropping some. Of tens of thousands of clones listed, around 85% are singletons. Concerning this clone itself: What it recognizes is unknown.

Germline values: CDR1 SEHNR, CDR2 FQNEAQ (reference sequence). The CDR3 length is 15 residues. Trimming removed 2 bases from V and 2 bases from J, with 10 bases in between. Input material: PBMCs. This TCR was sampled from a man aged 25 to 45 in good health and CMV-seronegative. V and J are TRBV7-9 and TRBJ2-1, with D possibly being TRBD2 (6 bases). The CDR3 sequence is CASSLQGLTYNEQFF. The DNA of the CDR3 is TGTGCCAGCAGCTTACAGGGACTTACCTACAATGAGCAGTTCTTC.